These 9 T cell receptor beta chains were all obtained from the same sample, sequenced in a study of neurological immune-mediated disorders. Via MiXCR, TCRdb re-called the 5' RACE reads, giving one row per CDR3 protein. The repertoire holds some 76,000 distinct CDR3 sequences, with 2.5% to 4% as singletons. Specimen: PBMCs. These receptors originate from a woman aged 45-59 years with multiple sclerosis.

Concerning this clonotype: A much more abundant neighbour one base away suggests this may be a read error. The chain carries TRBV25-1 and TRBJ1-4; D is ambiguous. There are 15 residues in the CDR3. Germline V gene data show CDR1 as MGHDK and CDR2 as SYGVNS. In DNA, the CDR3 is TGTGCCAGCAGTCGGGCGACCACAACTAATGAAAAACTGATTTTT. Residues: CASSRATTTNEKLIF.

At least ten counts were recorded for this clonotype. The chain links TRBV19 to TRBJ1-2; TRBD1 matches at 9 bases. Germline assignment: CDR1 LNHDA and CDR2 SQIVND (reference sequence). V was clipped by 4 bases and J by 5 bases; unmatched bases: 14. The CDR3 runs 17 residues. As DNA, the CDR3 is TGTGCCAGTAGTAGAAGGAGGACAGGGGACCTACTATATGGCTACACCTTC. Residues: CASSRRRTGDLLYGYTF. Variable domain in full (rest from reference TRBV19 and TRBJ1-2): DGGITQSPKYLFRKEGQNVTLSCEQNLNHDAMYWYRQDPGQGLRLIYYSQIVNDFQKGDIAEGYSVSREKKESFPLTVTSAQKNPTAFYLCASSRRRTGDLLYGYTFGSGTRLTVV.

This clonotype came up many times. The CDR3 protein is CASSLDPGYNEQFF. CDR3 coding DNA: TGCGCCAGCAGCTTGGATCCGGGATACAATGAGCAGTTCTTC. The chain links TRBV5-1 to TRBJ2-1; a weak D match, TRBD2 (5 bases). The V and J ends lost 0 bases and 4 bases respectively, with 8 bases between them. Per the germline V gene, CDR1 is SGHRS and CDR2 is YFSETQ. This CDR3 is 14 amino acids long.

This clonotype was counted many times. This sequence joins TRBV9 and TRBJ2-5; possibly TRBD2 for D (7 bases). The CDR3 has 14 residues. Germline CDR1 and CDR2: SGDLS and YYNGEE. The V end was cut by 0 bases, the J end by 5 bases, with 11 bases between. CDR3 sequence reads: CASSVEGGPETQYF. As DNA, the CDR3 is TGTGCCAGCAGCGTAGAGGGGGGGCCGGAGACCCAGTACTTC.

This clonotype has ten or more counts. The chain's CDR3 is CSAFRGAYNEQFF. The CDR3 coding sequence is TGCAGTGCCTTCCGGGGGGCGTACAATGAGCAGTTCTTC. The chain carries TRBV20-1 and TRBJ2-1; D is perhaps TRBD2 (7 bases). CDR3 size: 13 residues. Trimming pared 6 bases from V and 4 bases from J, leaving 13 bases between. Germline V CDR1 and CDR2: DFQATT, SNEGSKA (reference sequence).

This clonotype was seen ten or more times. The chain couples TRBV7-8 to TRBJ2-5; D perhaps matches TRBD2 (5 bases). This CDR3 contains 14 residues. Germline-derived CDR1 and CDR2 are SGHVS and FQNEAQ. Trimming pared 5 bases from V and 4 bases from J, leaving 14 bases between. The CDR3 loop reads CASSGGWSRETQYF. CDR3 nucleotide sequence: TGTGCCAGCAGCGGCGGGTGGTCGCGAGAGACCCAGTACTTC.

This clonotype was observed many times. V usage is TRBV20-1 and J usage is TRBJ1-2; D is perhaps TRBD1 (6 bases). CDR1 and CDR2 (germline): DFQATT, SNEGSKA (reference sequence). The CDR3 covers 13 residues. V was pared by 4 bases and J by 4 bases, with 13 bases between. DNA for the CDR3: TGCAGTGCTAAGCCGGGGGCGATCTATGGCTACACCTTC. Encoded protein: CSAKPGAIYGYTF.

This clonotype has at least ten counts. The gene calls are TRBV5-1 and TRBJ1-1; 11 bases map to TRBD1. V lost 4 bases to trimming and J lost 4 bases; unmatched junction nucleotides: 6. CDR3 length: 15 amino acids. Germline assignment: CDR1 SGHRS and CDR2 YFSETQ. The CDR3 nucleotides are TGCGCCAGCAGCCTTGGGACAGGGGGTACCACTGAAGCTTTCTTT. Protein: CASSLGTGGTTEAFF.

This clonotype showed up many times. The chain joins TRBV20-1 to TRBJ1-6; tentatively, D is TRBD1 (6 bases). Germline loops: CDR1 DFQATT, CDR2 SNEGSKA (reference sequence). The CDR3 is made up of 15 amino acids. V was shortened by 3 bases and J by 6 bases, with 15 bases between the two germline ends. CDR3 coding DNA: TGCAGTGCTAGTTCAAACAGGGTTCCTAATTCACCCCTCCACTTT. Translated: CSASSNRVPNSPLHF.